This is a list of T cell receptor beta chains from one sample in a study of blood T cell repertoires in COVID-19. Data came from immunoSEQ multiplex PCR; TCRdb stores just in-frame clones and leaves some out. The sample lists about 200,000 clones; more than 65% were seen once. The material sequenced was PBMCs or T cells enriched from blood (not recorded which). These receptor sequences come from a man between 35 and 55 years old who had recovered from COVID-19. CDR3s leave out the opening cysteine and the closing phenylalanine or tryptophan.

CDR3 protein: ASSLGLTGRDEQY; V gene: TRBV5-1; J gene: TRBJ2-7
CDR3 protein: ASSNNRGQNTEAF; V gene: TRBV9; J gene: TRBJ1-1
CDR3 protein: ASSFRPNYGYT; V gene: TRBV5-5; J gene: TRBJ1-2
CDR3 protein: ASSDPTDTQY; V gene: TRBV2; J gene: TRBJ2-3
CDR3 protein: AWSTAGGWTEAF; V gene: TRBV30; J gene: TRBJ1-1
CDR3 protein: ASSQDQGVNYGYT; V gene: TRBV3-1/TRBV3-2; J gene: TRBJ1-2
CDR3 protein: ASTSQGHSYEQY; V gene: TRBV7-8; J gene: TRBJ2-7
CDR3 protein: ASSWTGASSYNEQF; V gene: TRBV19; J gene: TRBJ2-1
CDR3 protein: ASSVRWGANEQY; V gene: TRBV9; J gene: TRBJ2-7
CDR3 protein: ASSPEQGSGYIPSGANVLT; V gene: TRBV18; J gene: TRBJ2-6
CDR3 protein: ASSQDGNYGYT; V gene: TRBV3-1/TRBV3-2; J gene: TRBJ1-2
CDR3 protein: ASSFEGSNQPQH; V gene: TRBV7-9; J gene: TRBJ1-5
CDR3 protein: ASSPISGEGTEAF; V gene: TRBV18; J gene: TRBJ1-1
CDR3 protein: ASREGRNNYGYT; V gene: TRBV2; J gene: TRBJ1-2